The 19 T cell receptor beta chains listed next were all sequenced from one sample in a study of beta chain features in type 1 diabetes (dated by TCRdb to about 2018). Library preparation used the immunoSEQ multiplex PCR assay. The entire isolated RNA was reverse transcribed using the High Capacity cDNA Reverse Transcription Kit, and thus expressed TCRB transcripts were sequenced. TCRdb took over this immuneACCESS table, retaining in-frame rearrangements with V and J assigned. Such tables are incomplete; in checked studies, under half of the missing clones stem from an unresolved V gene, and the remainder is unexplained. Present in this sample are some 410,000 clones, around 14% of which were seen just once. Approximately 0.038% of the sample goes to the ten largest clones. Sequencing was performed on naive CD4+ T cells from blood. The meaning of the sample's cell subset or site label: true naive CD4+ T cells. All receptors come from a man younger than 45 in good health.

This clone was picked up a small number of times. V usage is TRBV30 and J usage is TRBJ2-1; TRBD2 matches 10 bases. The V gene's germline CDR1 is GTSNPN and CDR2 SVGIG (reference sequence). The CDR3 runs 13 residues. The CDR3 reads CALLAGGGNEQFF. As DNA, the CDR3 is TGTGCGTTATTAGCGGGAGGTGGGAATGAGCAGTTCTTC.

The chain carries TRBV10-3 and TRBJ2-7, with 10 bases lining up with TRBD1. CDR3 length: 12 residues. The germline gives CDR1 ENHRY, CDR2 SYGVKD. With V trimmed by 8 bases and J by 8 bases, 6 bases remained unmatched. CDR3 sequence reads: CAISTGGQQQYV. The CDR3 region has the DNA TGTGCCATCTCGACAGGGGGCCAACAGCAGTACGTC.

The chain links TRBV9 to TRBJ2-1; weak D call: TRBD1 (6 bases). Germline values: CDR1 SGDLS, CDR2 YYNGEE. V lost 2 bases, J lost 0 bases, and 18 bases lay in between. CDR3 length equals 18 residues. The CDR3 reads CASSVLDSPSGSYNEQFF. The CDR3 region has the DNA TGTGCCAGCAGCGTCCTGGACAGTCCTTCCGGCTCCTACAATGAGCAGTTCTTC. The full variable domain, in which reference TRBV9 and TRBJ2-1 provide the parts outside the CDR3, is DSGVTQTPKHLITATGQRVTLRCSPRSGDLSVYWYQQSLDQGLQFLIQYYNGEERAKGNILERFSAQQFPDLHSELNLSSLELGDSALYFCASSVLDSPSGSYNEQFFGPGTRLTVL.

The chain is built from TRBV10-3 and TRBJ2-7; weak D call: TRBD2 (6 bases). The germline gives CDR1 ENHRY, CDR2 SYGVKD. This CDR3 has 13 residues. V was cut by 5 bases and J by 7 bases, with 15 bases left in between. CDR3 DNA: TGTGCCATCAGTCTAGCGAAATCGGGGGAGCAGTACTTC. Translation gives CAISLAKSGEQYF.

This chain joins TRBV7-2 and TRBJ2-1; 11 nucleotides align to TRBD2. CDR1 and CDR2 from the germline V gene are SGHTA and FQGNSA. With V trimmed by 3 bases and J by 3 bases, 4 bases remained unmatched. The CDR3 is 16 residues long. CDR3 nucleotide sequence: TGTGCCAGCAGCTTCGGCCTAGCGGGAGGCTACAATGAGCAGTTCTTC. This translates into CASSFGLAGGYNEQFF.

This clone was seen only once. The J gene is TRBJ1-2, the V gene TRBV5-6; D unresolved. Germline-derived CDR1 and CDR2 are SGHDT and YYEEEE. This CDR3 has 12 amino acids. V dropped 2 bases and J dropped 5 bases, with 7 bases sitting between them. The DNA for the CDR3 is TGTGCCAGCAGCTTCCCTTTATATGGCTACACCTTC. It codes for CASSFPLYGYTF.

This clone was recorded a few times. The chain employs TRBV29-1 and TRBJ1-1; D unresolved. V was pared by 4 bases and J by 1 base, with 7 bases between. Germline lookup yields CDR1 SQVTM and CDR2 ANQGSEA. The CDR3 has 12 residues. This CDR3 reads CSVVRENTEAFF. In DNA, the CDR3 is TGCAGCGTTGTGAGGGAGAACACTGAAGCTTTCTTT.

The J gene is TRBJ2-3, the V gene TRBV7-9; no definite D call. Germline loops: CDR1 SEHNR, CDR2 FQNEAQ (reference sequence). The CDR3 length is 13 residues. The V end lost 3 bases, the J end lost 6 bases, and 10 bases lay between the germline ends. The CDR3 spells CASSFSVLDTQYF. The CDR3 DNA reads TGTGCCAGCAGCTTTTCCGTTTTGGATACGCAGTATTTT.

The rearrangement links TRBV9 to TRBJ1-2; 8 bases match TRBD1. The CDR3 consists of 16 residues. J gave up 3 bases and V 3 bases, and 10 bases lay outside the gene matches. CDR1 and CDR2 (germline): SGDLS, YYNGEE. Here the CDR3 reads CASSASTGTGDYGYTF. The CDR3 DNA is TGTGCCAGCAGCGCAAGTACCGGGACAGGAGACTATGGCTACACCTTC.

The rearrangement uses TRBV7-9 and TRBJ2-3; TRBD1 matches 7 bases. The V segment lost 4 bases and the J segment 9 bases; nucleotides outside the gene matches: 7. Per germline, CDR1 SEHNR and CDR2 FQNEAQ (reference sequence). CDR3 length equals 13 residues. The chain's CDR3 is CASSSGQIGTQYF. DNA for the CDR3: TGTGCCAGCAGCTCGGGACAGATTGGGACGCAGTATTTT.

The chain combines TRBV10-3 with TRBJ2-5; 14 bases agree with TRBD2. Trimming at V came to 3 bases and at J to 3 bases, leaving 3 bases not matched to a gene. The CDR3 contains 16 residues. Per the germline V gene, CDR1 is ENHRY and CDR2 is SYGVKD. In DNA form, the CDR3 reads TGTGCCATCAGTGACACGGGACTAGCGGGGGAAGAGACCCAGTACTTC. Translation gives CAISDTGLAGEETQYF.

The rearrangement uses TRBV7-6 and TRBJ2-7; 10 positions agree with TRBD1. Trimming removed 3 bases from V and 0 bases from J; junction bases left unmatched: 2. CDR3 length equals 15 residues. CDR1 is SGHVS, CDR2 FNYEAQ, per germline. The CDR3 protein is CASSFRDRGSYEQYF. In DNA form, the CDR3 reads TGTGCCAGCAGCTTCCGGGACAGGGGCTCCTACGAGCAGTACTTC.

This clone has just a few counts. CDR3 sequence: CASSSQDRELDEQYV. Here the CDR3 DNA reads TGTGCCAGCAGCTCCCAGGACAGGGAGCTCGACGAGCAGTACGTC. The chain joins TRBV21-1 to TRBJ2-7; TRBD1, the table's D call, lacks a check against the DNA. TRBV21-1 is deemed a pseudogene. CDR3 length equals 15 residues.

This clone was recorded a few times. The chain uses TRBV6-5 and TRBJ1-5; D possibly corresponds to TRBD1 (5 bases). The length of the CDR3 is 14 residues. In germline, CDR1 is MNHEY, CDR2 SVGAGI. V lost 6 bases, J lost 0 bases, and 9 bases lay in between. CDR3 sequence reads: CASSQGHSNQPQHF. As DNA, the CDR3 is TGTGCCAGCAGCCAAGGACATAGCAATCAGCCCCAGCATTTT.

V and J are TRBV12-5 and TRBJ2-5, with D hard to call. V dropped 8 bases and J dropped 2 bases, with 9 bases sitting between them. The CDR3 runs to 12 residues. The germline V gene encodes CDR1 LGHNT and CDR2 FRNRAP. The CDR3 region is CASRYRQETQYF. The CDR3 DNA reads as TGTGCTAGTAGGTACAGACAAGAGACCCAGTACTTC.

This chain connects TRBV5-6 to TRBJ2-1; 9 bases match TRBD1. From germline, CDR1 is SGHDT and CDR2 YYEEEE. J lost 8 bases, V lost 4 bases, and 10 bases had no gene match. The CDR3 runs 15 residues. CDR3 amino acids: CASSPLQGAGDEQFF. In DNA, the CDR3 is TGTGCCAGCAGCCCACTACAGGGGGCGGGCGATGAGCAGTTCTTC.

This clone has only a few counts. J is TRBJ2-5 and V is TRBV11-2, with D uncertain. Deletions cut 5 bases from V and 7 bases from J, with 17 bases between. In germline, CDR1 is SGHAT, CDR2 FQNNGV. CDR3 length: 14 residues. DNA of the CDR3: TGTGCCAGCAGCAAGACCAGTGGCCGGGTGACCCAGTACTTC. This sequence encodes CASSKTSGRVTQYF.

The rearrangement links TRBV6-5 to TRBJ1-2; D is unresolved. This CDR3 has 14 amino acids. Trimming removed 6 bases at V and 2 bases at J, with 13 bases between. CDR1 and CDR2 from the germline V gene are MNHEY and SVGAGI. The CDR3 DNA follows: TGTGCCAGCAGCAGGAAAGCAACGAACTATGGCTACACCTTC. Residues: CASSRKATNYGYTF.

A few counts support this clone. This rearrangement joins TRBV5-1 to TRBJ2-1; 9 bases are shared with TRBD1. Germline V gives CDR1 SGHRS, CDR2 YFSETQ. CDR3 length: 14 residues. Germline trimming cut 5 bases from V and 3 bases from J; bases unmatched to any gene: 3. This CDR3 reads CASRPGQGYNEQFF. The CDR3 coding sequence is TGCGCCAGCAGACCGGGACAGGGCTACAATGAGCAGTTCTTC. Combining the CDR3 with reference TRBV5-1 and TRBJ2-1 gives the whole variable domain KAGVTQTPRYLIKTRGQQVTLSCSPISGHRSVSWYQQTPGQGLQFLFEYFSETQRNKGNFPGRFSGRQFSNSRSEMNVSTLELGDSALYLCASRPGQGYNEQFFGPGTRLTVL.